A single sample gave rise to the 2 T cell receptor beta chains below, sequenced in a study of metastatic and nonmetastatic thyroid tumors. TCRdb reprocessed the PCR reads via MiXCR. The table includes some 6,000 clones, roughly 16% detected once. Not a single patient had been given any form of treatment at any point before undergoing thyroid surgery. The sequencing input was tumor tissue. The receptors here all came from a male donor with papillary thyroid cancer or a benign thyroid nodule (not recorded which). Some clones in this sample may be carry-over from other donors' samples.

V is TRBV2 and J is TRBJ1-1; D is uncertain. V dropped 4 bases and J dropped 0 bases, with 12 bases sitting between them. CDR3 size: 15 residues. CDR1 is SNHLY and CDR2 is FYNNEI in the germline V gene. This chain's CDR3 is CASSVFAGMNTEAFF. CDR3 coding DNA: TGTGCCAGCAGTGTTTTTGCGGGAATGAACACTGAAGCTTTCTTT.

This clone showed up just once. The chain is built from TRBV30 and TRBJ2-1; 13 bases align to TRBD2. V trimming: 3 bases; J trimming: 2 bases; junction bases outside the gene matches: 4. The CDR3 is 16 residues long. Germline lookup yields CDR1 GTSNPN and CDR2 SVGIG (reference sequence). CDR3 DNA sequence: TGTGCCTGGAGCGCAGGGACTAGCGGGGCCTACAATGAGCAGTTCTTC. As protein: CAWSAGTSGAYNEQFF.